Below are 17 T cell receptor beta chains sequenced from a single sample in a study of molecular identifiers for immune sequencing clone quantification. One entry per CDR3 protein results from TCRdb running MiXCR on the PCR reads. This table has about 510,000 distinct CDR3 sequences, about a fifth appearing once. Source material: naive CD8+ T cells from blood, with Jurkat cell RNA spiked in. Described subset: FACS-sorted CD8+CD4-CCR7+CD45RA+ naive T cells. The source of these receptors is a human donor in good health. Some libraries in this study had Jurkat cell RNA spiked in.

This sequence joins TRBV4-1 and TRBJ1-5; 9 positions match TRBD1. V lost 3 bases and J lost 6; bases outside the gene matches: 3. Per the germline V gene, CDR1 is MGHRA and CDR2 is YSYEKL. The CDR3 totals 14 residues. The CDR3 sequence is CASSHEDRGQPQHF. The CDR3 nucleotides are TGCGCCAGCAGCCACGAGGACAGGGGTCAGCCCCAGCATTTT.

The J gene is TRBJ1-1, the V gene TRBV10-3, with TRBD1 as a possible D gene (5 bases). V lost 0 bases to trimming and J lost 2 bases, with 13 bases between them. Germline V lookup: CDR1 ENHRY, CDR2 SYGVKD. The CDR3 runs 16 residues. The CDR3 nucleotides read TGTGCCATCAGTGAGTCAACGCGGGGGACTAACACTGAAGCTTTCTTT. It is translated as CAISESTRGTNTEAFF.

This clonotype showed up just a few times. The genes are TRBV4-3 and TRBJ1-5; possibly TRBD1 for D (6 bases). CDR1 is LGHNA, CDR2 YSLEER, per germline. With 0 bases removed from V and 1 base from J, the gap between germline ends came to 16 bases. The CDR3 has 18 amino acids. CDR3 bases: TGCGCCAGCAGCCAAGATTGTGCAGGGGATTGCAGCAATCAGCCCCAGCATTTT. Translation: CASSQDCAGDCSNQPQHF.

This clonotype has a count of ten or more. CDR3 residues: CSARDQEGENSPLHF. DNA of the CDR3: TGCAGTGCTAGAGATCAAGAGGGGGAAAATTCACCCCTCCACTTT. The rearrangement uses TRBV20-1 and TRBJ1-6, with a tentative D call TRBD1 (6 bases). V gave up 0 bases and J gave up 7 bases, with 13 bases separating them. Germline V lookup: CDR1 DFQATT, CDR2 SNEGSKA (reference sequence). This CDR3 comprises 15 residues.

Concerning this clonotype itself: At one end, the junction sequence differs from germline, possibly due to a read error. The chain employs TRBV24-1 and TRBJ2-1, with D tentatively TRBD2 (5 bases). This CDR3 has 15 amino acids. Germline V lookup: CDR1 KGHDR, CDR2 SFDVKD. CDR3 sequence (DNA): TGTGCCACCAGTGATCGGGAAGCGGCTTACAATGGGCAGTTCTTC. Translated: CATSDREAAYNGQFF.

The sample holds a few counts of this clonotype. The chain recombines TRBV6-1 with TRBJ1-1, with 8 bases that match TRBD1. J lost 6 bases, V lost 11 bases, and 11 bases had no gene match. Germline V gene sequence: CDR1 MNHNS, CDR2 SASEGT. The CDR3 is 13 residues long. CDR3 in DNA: TGTGCCGGAAGACAGCAGGGGGCTTCTGAAGCTTTCTTT. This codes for CAGRQQGASEAFF.

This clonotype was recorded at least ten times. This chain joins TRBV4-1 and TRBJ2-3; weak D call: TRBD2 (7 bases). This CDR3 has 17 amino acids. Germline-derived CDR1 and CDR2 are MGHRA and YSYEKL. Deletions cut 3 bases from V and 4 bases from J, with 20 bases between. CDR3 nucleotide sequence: TGCGCCAGCAGCCAGGGAGGGGGGAACAGGGTTCCAGATACGCAGTATTTT. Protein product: CASSQGGGNRVPDTQYF.

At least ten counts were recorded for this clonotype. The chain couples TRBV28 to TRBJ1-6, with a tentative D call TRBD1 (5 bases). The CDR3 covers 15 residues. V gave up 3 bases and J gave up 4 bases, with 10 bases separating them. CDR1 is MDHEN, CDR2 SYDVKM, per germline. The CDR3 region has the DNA TGTGCCAGCAGTTTCGGGGCCACTTATAATTCACCCCTCCACTTT. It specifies CASSFGATYNSPLHF.

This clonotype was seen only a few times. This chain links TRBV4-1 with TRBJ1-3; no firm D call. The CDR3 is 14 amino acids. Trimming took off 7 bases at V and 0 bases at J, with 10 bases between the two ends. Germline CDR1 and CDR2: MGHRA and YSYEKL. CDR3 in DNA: TGCGCCAGCAAACGGGGTCCCTCTGGAAACACCATATATTTT. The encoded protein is CASKRGPSGNTIYF.

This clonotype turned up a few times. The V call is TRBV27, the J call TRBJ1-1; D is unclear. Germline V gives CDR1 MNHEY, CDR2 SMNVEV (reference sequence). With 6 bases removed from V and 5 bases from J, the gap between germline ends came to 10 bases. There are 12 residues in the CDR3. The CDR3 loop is CASRTADTEAFF. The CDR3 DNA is TGTGCCAGCAGGACGGCGGATACTGAAGCTTTCTTT.

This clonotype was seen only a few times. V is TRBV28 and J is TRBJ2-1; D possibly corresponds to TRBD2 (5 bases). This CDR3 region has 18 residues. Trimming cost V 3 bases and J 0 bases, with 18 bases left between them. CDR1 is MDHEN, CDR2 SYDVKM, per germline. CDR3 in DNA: TGTGCCAGCAGTTTTCGGGGATTTGTAACCAACTCCTACAATGAGCAGTTCTTC. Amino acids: CASSFRGFVTNSYNEQFF.

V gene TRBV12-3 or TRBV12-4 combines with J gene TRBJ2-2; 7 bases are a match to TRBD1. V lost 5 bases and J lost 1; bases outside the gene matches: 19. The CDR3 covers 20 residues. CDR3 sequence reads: CASSLPGQFYLPGNTGELFF. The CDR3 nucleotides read TGTGCCAGCAGTCTTCCGGGACAGTTTTACCTGCCAGGGAACACCGGGGAGCTGTTTTTT.

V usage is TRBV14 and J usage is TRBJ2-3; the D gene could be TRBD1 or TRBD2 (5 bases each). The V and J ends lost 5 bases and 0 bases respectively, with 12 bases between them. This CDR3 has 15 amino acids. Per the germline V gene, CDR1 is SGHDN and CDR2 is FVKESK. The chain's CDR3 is CASSEGITSTDTQYF. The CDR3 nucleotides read TGTGCCAGCAGCGAGGGGATTACTAGCACAGATACGCAGTATTTT.

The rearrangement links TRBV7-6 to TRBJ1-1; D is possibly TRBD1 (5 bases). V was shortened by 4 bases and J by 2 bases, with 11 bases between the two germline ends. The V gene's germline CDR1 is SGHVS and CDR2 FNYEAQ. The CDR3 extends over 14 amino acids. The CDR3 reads CASSSEGINTEAFF. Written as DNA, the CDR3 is TGTGCCAGCAGCTCAGAGGGGATTAACACTGAAGCTTTCTTT. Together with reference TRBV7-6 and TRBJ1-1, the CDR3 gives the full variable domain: GAGVSQSPRYKVTKRGQDVALRCDPISGHVSLYWYRQALGQGPEFLTYFNYEAQQDKSGLPNDRFSAERPEGSISTLTIQRTEQRDSAMYRCASSSEGINTEAFFGQGTRLTVV.

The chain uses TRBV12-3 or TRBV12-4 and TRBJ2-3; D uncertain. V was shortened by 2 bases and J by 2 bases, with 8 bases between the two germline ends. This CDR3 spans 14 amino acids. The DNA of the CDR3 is TGTGCCAGCAGTTTAATGGCGACCACAGATACGCAGTATTTT. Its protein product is CASSLMATTDTQYF.

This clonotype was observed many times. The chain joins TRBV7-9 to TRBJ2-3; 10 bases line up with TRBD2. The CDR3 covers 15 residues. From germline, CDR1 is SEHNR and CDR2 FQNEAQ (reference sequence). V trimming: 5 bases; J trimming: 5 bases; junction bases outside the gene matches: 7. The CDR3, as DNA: TGTGCCAGCAGCCAAATGCTAGCGGGGGAAGATACGCAGTATTTT. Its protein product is CASSQMLAGEDTQYF.

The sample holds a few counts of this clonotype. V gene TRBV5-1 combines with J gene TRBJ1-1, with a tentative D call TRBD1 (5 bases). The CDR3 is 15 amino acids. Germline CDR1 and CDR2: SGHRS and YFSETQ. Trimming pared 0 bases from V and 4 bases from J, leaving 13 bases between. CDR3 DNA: TGCGCCAGCAGCTTGGACTGGGGCCCCGGCACTGAAGCTTTCTTT. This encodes CASSLDWGPGTEAFF.